Detailed here is one T cell receptor beta chain. Its target antigen remains unknown. Base qualities are not at hand, and no much larger clone is one base apart. V is cut by 5 bases and J by 7 bases, and the space between the germline ends is 20 bases. There are 14 amino acids in the CDR3, from cysteine to phenylalanine inclusive. The CDR3 DNA has 42 bases and is translated from base 1. CDR1 and CDR2, per the germline V gene, are SQVTM and ANQGSEA. The method was PCR. Sequencing was performed on an Illumina HiSeq 2500. To reduce PCR and sequencing biases, unique molecular identifiers were built into the TCR beta cDNA libraries. Approximately 500,000 cDNA molecules were obtained for every 1 to 10 million input T cells, so each molecule roughly corresponded to one T cell. The patient libraries were prepared and sequenced with the same protocol used for the earlier healthy control dataset. Within a given batch, samples were prepared together, multiplexed and sequenced on the same HiSeq lane. As for the authors' bioinformatics: MIGEC was used to process the raw barcoded reads, and molecular identifier groups with only a single read were discarded before consensus assembly and CDR3 extraction. Clonotype tables were post-analysed with VDJtools, normalizing diversity by down-sampling all datasets to the smallest sample size. Repertoire overlap clustering matched CDR3 amino acid but not nucleotide sequences to correct batch-related cross-sample contamination. TCRdb reran the public reads through fastp at Q25 and MiXCR, keeping productive beta chains. Each record represents a unique CDR3 protein, reported with the most common genes and DNA among its rows. TCRdb assigned the V and J calls; the authors' analysis was not used. The sample has about 760,000 distinct CDR3 sequences on record, roughly 27% of them singletons. In total, the top ten clones hold around 0.6% of the sample.

These data are taken from a study of post-analysis software for immune sequencing data (dated by TCRdb to the mid-2010s). Study-level background: The recorded disease courses included relapsing-remitting, secondary progressive and progressive-relapsing multiple sclerosis, and some patients had no subtype annotation. Patient repertoires were compared against roughly 10 previously published healthy control repertoires from donors aged about 6 to 28 years. A subset of samples was prepared in parallel using single-end sample barcoding, then pooled and co-amplified after Illumina adapter ligation.

TCR beta repertoires were profiled from peripheral blood of roughly 13 young patients with multiple sclerosis to demonstrate the VDJtools post-analysis software. Multiple sclerosis patients were children and adolescents aged about 6 to 15 years. General findings and caveats noted by the study authors: A handful of TRBV segments, including TRBV5-6, TRBV5-1 and TRBV20-1, were significantly more frequent in patients than controls. When samples were clustered directly using the F measure, samples prepared in the same batch co-clustered strongly, which prompted a batch-effect correction. The multiple sclerosis patient group was slightly younger than the control group. Significantly lower normalized Chao1 diversity was found in multiple sclerosis patients than in controls, suggesting substantial peripheral T-cell clonal expansion.

The receptor comes from a girl aged 5-17 years with multiple sclerosis. Sequenced material: blood. The chain is made from TRBV29-1 and TRBJ1-2, with the D gene uncertain. The CDR3 protein: CSVRQSGSRSGYTF. The nucleotide sequence is given as TGCAGCGTTCGTCAGTCGGGGTCCCGGAGTGGCTACACCTTC.